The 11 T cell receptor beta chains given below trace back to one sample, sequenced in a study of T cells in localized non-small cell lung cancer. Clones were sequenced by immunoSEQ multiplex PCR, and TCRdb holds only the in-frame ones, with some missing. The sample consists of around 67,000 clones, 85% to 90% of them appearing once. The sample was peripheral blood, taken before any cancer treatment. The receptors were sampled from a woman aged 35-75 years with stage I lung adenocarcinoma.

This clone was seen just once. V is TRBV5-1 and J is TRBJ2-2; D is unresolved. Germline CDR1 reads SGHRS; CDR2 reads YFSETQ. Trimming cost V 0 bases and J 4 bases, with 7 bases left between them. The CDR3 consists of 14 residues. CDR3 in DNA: TGCGCCAGCAGCTTGGCGGAGTCCACCGGGGAGCTGTTTTTT. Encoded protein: CASSLAESTGELFF.

CDR3 region: CASSVEGTGNIQYF. CDR3 in DNA: TGTGCCAGCAGCGTAGAGGGGACTGGAAACATTCAGTACTTC. The chain recombines TRBV9 with TRBJ2-4; weak D call: TRBD2 (6 bases). V gave up 0 bases and J gave up 6 bases, with 10 bases separating them. CDR3 length equals 14 residues. Per germline, CDR1 SGDLS and CDR2 YYNGEE.

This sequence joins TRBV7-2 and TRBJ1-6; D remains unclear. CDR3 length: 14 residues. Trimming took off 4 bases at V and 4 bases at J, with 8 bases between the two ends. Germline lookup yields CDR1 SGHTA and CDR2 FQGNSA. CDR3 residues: CASSSGNYNSPLHF. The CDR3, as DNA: TGTGCCAGCAGCTCAGGAAATTATAATTCACCCCTCCACTTT.

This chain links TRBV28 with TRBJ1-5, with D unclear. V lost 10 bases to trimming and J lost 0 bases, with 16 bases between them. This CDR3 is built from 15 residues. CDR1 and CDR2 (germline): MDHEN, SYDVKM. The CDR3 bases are TGTGCCACCCTGAGGTCGGGGAATAGCAATCAGCCCCAGCATTTT. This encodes CATLRSGNSNQPQHF.

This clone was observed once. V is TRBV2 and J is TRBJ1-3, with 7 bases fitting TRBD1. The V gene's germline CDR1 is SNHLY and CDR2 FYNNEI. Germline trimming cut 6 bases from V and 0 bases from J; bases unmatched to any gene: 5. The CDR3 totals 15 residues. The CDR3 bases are TGTGCCAGCAGCATGGACAGGAGCTCTGGAAACACCATATATTTT. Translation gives CASSMDRSSGNTIYF.

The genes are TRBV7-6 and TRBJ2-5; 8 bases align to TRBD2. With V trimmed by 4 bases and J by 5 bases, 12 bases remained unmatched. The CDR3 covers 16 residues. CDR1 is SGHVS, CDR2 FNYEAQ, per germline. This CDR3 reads CASSYDAGGRDETQYF. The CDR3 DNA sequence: TGTGCCAGCAGCTACGATGCGGGGGGCAGGGATGAGACCCAGTACTTC.

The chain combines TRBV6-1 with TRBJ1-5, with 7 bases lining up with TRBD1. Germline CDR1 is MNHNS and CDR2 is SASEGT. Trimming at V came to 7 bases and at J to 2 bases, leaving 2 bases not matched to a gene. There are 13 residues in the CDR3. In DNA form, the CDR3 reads TGTGCCAGCAATGGACAGGGCAATCAGCCCCAGCATTTT. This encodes CASNGQGNQPQHF.

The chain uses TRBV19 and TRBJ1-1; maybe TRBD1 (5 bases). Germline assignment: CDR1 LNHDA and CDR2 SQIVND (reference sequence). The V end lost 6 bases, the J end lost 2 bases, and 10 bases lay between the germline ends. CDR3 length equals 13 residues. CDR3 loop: CASSLGLNTEAFF. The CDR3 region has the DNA TGTGCCAGTAGCCTGGGACTCAACACTGAAGCTTTCTTT.

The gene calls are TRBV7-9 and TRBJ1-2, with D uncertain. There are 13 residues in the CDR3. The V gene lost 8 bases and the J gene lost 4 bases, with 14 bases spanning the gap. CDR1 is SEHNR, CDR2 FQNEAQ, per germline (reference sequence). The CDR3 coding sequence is TGTGCCAGCGGCCCACGGTCGGGCTATGGCTACACCTTC. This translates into CASGPRSGYGYTF. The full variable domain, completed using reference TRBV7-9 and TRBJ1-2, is DTGVSQNPRHKITKRGQNVTFRCDPISEHNRLYWYRQTLGQGPEFLTYFQNEAQLEKSRLLSDRFSAERPKGSFSTLEIQRTEQGDSAMYLCASGPRSGYGYTFGSGTRLTVV.

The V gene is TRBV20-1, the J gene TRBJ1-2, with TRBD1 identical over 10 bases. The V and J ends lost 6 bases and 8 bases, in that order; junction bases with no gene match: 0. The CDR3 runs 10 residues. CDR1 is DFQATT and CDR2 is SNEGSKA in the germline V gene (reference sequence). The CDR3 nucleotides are TGCAGTGCGGACAGGGGGGGCTACACCTTC. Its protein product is CSADRGGYTF.

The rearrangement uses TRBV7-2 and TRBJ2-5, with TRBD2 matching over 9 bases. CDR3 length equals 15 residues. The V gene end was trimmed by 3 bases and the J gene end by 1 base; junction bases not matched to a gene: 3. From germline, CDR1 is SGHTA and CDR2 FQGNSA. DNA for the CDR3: TGTGCCAGCAGCTTTACTAGCGGGCCCCAAGAGACCCAGTACTTC. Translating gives CASSFTSGPQETQYF. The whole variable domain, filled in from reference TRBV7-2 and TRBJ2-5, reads GAGVSQSPSNKVTEKGKDVELRCDPISGHTALYWYRQSLGQGLEFLIYFQGNSAPDKSGLPSDRFSAERTGGSVSTLTIQRTQQEDSAVYLCASSFTSGPQETQYFGPGTRLLVL.